The rows below give T cell receptor beta chains drawn from one sample of a study of cytomegalovirus exposure and HLA in healthy donors. Profiling relied on immunoSEQ multiplex PCR, and the TCRdb table lists in-frame clones only, not all of them. The table lists approximately 170,000 clones, roughly 89% of them singletons. The sequencing sample was made of PBMCs. These receptor sequences come from a woman younger than 35 in good health and CMV-seropositive. CDR3s include the opening cysteine and the closing phenylalanine or tryptophan. D genes are given only for firm matches. Expanded clones get a size class; other rows say once, few or many, or leave the size out.

CDR3,DNA,D,V,size,J
CASSVTGGTETQYF,TGTGCCAGCAGCGTGACGGGAGGGACGGAGACCCAGTACTTC,TRBD2,TRBV9,once,TRBJ2-5
CASSITRANTQYF,TGTGCCAGCAGCATAACTAGGGCTAATACGCAGTATTTT,NA,TRBV7-2,NA,TRBJ2-3
CASSSGQGYNEQFF,TGTGCCAGCAGTTCGGGACAGGGCTACAATGAGCAGTTCTTC,TRBD1,TRBV27,NA,TRBJ2-1
CASSQWDSLETQYF,TGTGCCAGCAGCCAATGGGACAGTCTGGAGACCCAGTACTTC,TRBD1,TRBV6-6,NA,TRBJ2-5
CASSPRKLAGTSTDTQYF,TGTGCCAGCAGCCCCCGGAAATTAGCGGGGACTAGCACAGATACGCAGTATTTT,TRBD2,TRBV5-4,NA,TRBJ2-3
CASSLFGSGTSYEQYF,TGTGCCAGCAGCTTATTTGGTAGCGGGACCTCCTACGAGCAGTACTTC,TRBD2,TRBV7-2,NA,TRBJ2-7
CASSLRTSGSTDTQYF,TGTGCCAGCAGCCTAAGGACTAGCGGGAGCACAGATACGCAGTATTTT,TRBD2,TRBV4-2,NA,TRBJ2-3
CASSLIHQAGGRVEEQFF,TGTGCCAGCAGCCTCATACACCAAGCGGGGGGGCGGGTGGAGGAGCAGTTCTTC,TRBD2,TRBV4-2,NA,TRBJ2-1
CASGKIGQGIGEQYF,TGTGCCAGCGGTAAAATTGGGCAGGGTATAGGGGAGCAGTACTTC,NA,TRBV27,NA,TRBJ2-7
CASSVGQGWSYTF,TGTGCCAGCAGCGTAGGGCAGGGCTGGAGCTACACCTTC,NA,TRBV9,NA,TRBJ1-2
CASSSQGGQGHYEQYF,TGTGCCAGCAGCTCCCAGGGCGGACAGGGTCACTACGAGCAGTACTTC,TRBD1,TRBV7-9,NA,TRBJ2-7
CASRASPTGGNYEQYF,TGTGCCAGCAGAGCTAGCCCGACAGGGGGCAATTACGAGCAGTACTTC,TRBD1,TRBV2,NA,TRBJ2-7
CASSRRAGEVQFF,TGTGCCAGCAGTCGCAGAGCGGGAGAGGTGCAGTTCTTC,TRBD2,TRBV7-9,NA,TRBJ2-1
CASSQDSSGGGWDTQYF,TGTGCCAGCAGCCAAGATTCTAGCGGGGGAGGGTGGGATACGCAGTATTTT,TRBD2,TRBV4-2,NA,TRBJ2-3
CASSFGTSGSIYEQFF,TGTGCCAGCAGCTTCGGGACTAGCGGGAGTATTTATGAGCAGTTCTTC,TRBD2,TRBV7-8,NA,TRBJ2-1
CASSASGDPSYEQYF,TGTGCCAGCAGCGCGAGCGGGGATCCCTCCTACGAGCAGTACTTC,TRBD2,TRBV9,once,TRBJ2-7
CASSAGLAGGSYEQYF,TGCGCCAGCAGCGCGGGACTAGCTGGGGGATCCTACGAGCAGTACTTC,TRBD2,TRBV5-1,NA,TRBJ2-7
CAGKNRASGRASYEQYF,TGCGCCGGGAAAAATCGGGCTAGCGGGAGGGCCTCCTACGAGCAGTACTTC,TRBD2,TRBV10-1,NA,TRBJ2-7